This TCR beta chain was found in a study of PD-1 and CTLA-4 blockade in melanoma. Libraries were prepared by immunoSEQ multiplex PCR; TCRdb keeps only in-frame clonotypes and omits some of them. In the table there are about 21,000 clones, approximately 88% of which are singletons. Germline loops: CDR1 SGHAT, CDR2 FQNNGV. The V and J ends lost 2 bases and 0 bases respectively, with 8 bases between them. CDR3 size: 14 residues. Source: CD8+ T cells from peripheral blood, taken before anti-PD-1 treatment. This TCR was recovered from a human donor with melanoma. The genes are TRBV11-2 and TRBJ2-7, with D possibly being TRBD1 (6 bases). The CDR3 reads CASSLLDSSYEQYF. DNA for the CDR3: TGTGCCAGCAGCTTACTGGACAGCTCCTACGAGCAGTACTTC.